The clone carrying this TCR beta chain was picked up one time. Its antigen is currently unknown. This CDR3 is 14 amino acids long. Trimming left V 5 bases short and J 4 bases short, with 17 bases between. From germline, CDR1 is SQVTM and CDR2 ANQGSEA. At the Johns Hopkins FTIC core, DNA taken from cultured CD4+ T cells was sequenced by way of the Oncomine TCR Beta short-read assay. One entry per CDR3 protein results from TCRdb running MiXCR on the PCR reads. The data contain approximately 12,000 distinct CDR3 sequences, under 40% of them seen just once; the ten biggest clones take up about a quarter. The treatment denotes: approximately 9-day PBMC culture with coronavirus spike peptide pools or control peptides (ViraFEST assay). Antigen-specific T cell expansion with peptide pools preceded TCR sequencing in the ViraFEST approach. The entry originates in a study of vaccination and CD4 T cells after COVID-19. Whole-study context: The peptides that stimulated the cells were overlapping spike peptides from SARS-CoV-2, HCoV-NL63, HCoV-OC43 and HCoV-229E.

Notes on the study in general: Counts of SARS-CoV-2-reactive clonotypes had a median that went from approximately 21 to 38, a nonsignificant change.

This clonotype originated in a human donor with COVID-19. Material: cultured CD4+ T cells from blood. V usage is TRBV29-1 and J usage is TRBJ2-5; maybe TRBD1 (6 bases). CDR3 residues: CSVLSPGERETQYF. The CDR3 region has the DNA TGCAGCGTTCTCTCTCCAGGGGAAAGAGAGACCCAGTACTTC.